Listed below are T cell receptor beta chains from one sample, sequenced in a study of blood T cell repertoires in COVID-19. The data were produced by immunoSEQ multiplex PCR, yet TCRdb's version contains in-frame clones alone and is incomplete. The sample contains some 99,000 clones, about 85% of which appear only once. The sequencing input was peripheral blood. The receptors derive from a man in his sixties or seventies with acute or convalescent COVID-19. The CDR3 runs from the conserved cysteine through the conserved F or W. D genes are given only for firm matches. Clone size is given for some rows only: seen once, a few or many times, or a class if the clone is expanded.

TRBJ2-3 . TRBV5-4 . CASSLRDSDTQYF TGTGCCAGCAGCTTGAGGGACTCAGATACGCAGTATTTT
TRBJ2-1 . TRBV2 . CASSPGLDNEQFF TGTGCCAGCAGTCCGGGTCTCGACAATGAGCAGTTCTTC
TRBJ1-5 TRBD1 TRBV28 . CASRKTGDDQPQHF TGTGCCAGCAGAAAGACAGGGGACGATCAGCCCCAGCATTTT
TRBJ2-5 . TRBV2 . CASRGGQYQETQYF TGTGCCAGCAGGGGGGGACAGTACCAAGAGACCCAGTACTTC
TRBJ1-5 TRBD1 TRBV5-5 once CASSGGTGINQPQHF TGTGCCAGCAGCGGTGGGACAGGGATAAATCAGCCCCAGCATTTT
TRBJ1-1 . TRBV5-1 . CASSLLDITEAFF TGCGCCAGCAGCTTGTTAGACATCACTGAAGCTTTCTTT
TRBJ2-2 TRBD2 TRBV6-2/TRBV6-3 . CASSYSTYTLAGSRDGELFF TGTGCCAGCAGTTACTCGACTTATACCCTAGCGGGCAGCCGCGACGGGGAGCTGTTTTTT
TRBJ1-5 TRBD1 TRBV2 . CASSEGTGNNQPQHF TGTGCCAGCAGTGAAGGGACAGGGAACAATCAGCCCCAGCATTTT
TRBJ1-2 . TRBV2 . CASSDLLGQGSGYGYTF TGTGCCAGCAGTGATCTATTGGGGCAGGGGTCAGGCTATGGCTACACCTTC
TRBJ1-4 . TRBV18 . CASSPGTVATNEKLFF TGTGCCAGCTCACCTGGTACGGTTGCAACTAATGAAAAACTGTTTTTT
TRBJ1-4 . TRBV5-1 . CASSLENFNEKLFF TGCGCCAGCAGCTTGGAGAACTTTAATGAAAAACTGTTTTTT
TRBJ1-3 . TRBV19 . CASSTGSSSGNTIYF TGTGCCAGTAGTACGGGGTCCAGCTCTGGAAACACCATATATTTT
TRBJ1-4 . TRBV28 . CASSPTGAPQKLFF TGTGCCAGCAGCCCTACAGGAGCCCCCCAAAAACTGTTTTTT
TRBJ2-3 TRBD2 TRBV4-1 . CASSLTGLAGGPDTDTQYF TGCGCCAGCAGCCTGACCGGACTAGCGGGGGGGCCCGACACAGATACGCAGTATTTT
TRBJ2-1 TRBD2 TRBV5-1 . CASSFGLRAGGDNEQFF TGCGCCAGCAGCTTTGGGCTGCGGGCGGGGGGGGACAATGAGCAGTTCTTC
TRBJ2-2 TRBD2 TRBV19 . CATGGSSTGELFF TGTGCCACCGGGGGGTCGAGCACCGGGGAGCTGTTTTTT
TRBJ1-6 . TRBV6-1 . CASSEDSRNSPLHF TGTGCCAGCAGTGAAGACTCTCGAAATTCACCCCTCCACTTT
TRBJ1-4 TRBD1 TRBV4-2 . CASSQPRDRVMGREKLFF TGTGCCAGCAGCCAGCCCCGGGACAGGGTGATGGGACGCGAAAAACTGTTTTTT
TRBJ2-5 . TRBV5-1 . CASRPNPQGGAETQYF TGCGCCAGCAGGCCGAACCCTCAAGGGGGGGCGGAGACCCAGTACTTC
TRBJ2-5 TRBD1 TRBV2 . CASSDVAGGLETQYF TGTGCCAGCAGTGATGTGGCAGGGGGCTTGGAGACCCAGTACTTC
TRBJ1-5 TRBD1 TRBV19 . CASSIGQGLNQPQHF TGTGCCAGTAGTATAGGACAGGGGCTCAATCAGCCCCAGCATTTT
TRBJ1-1 . TRBV19 . CASSIQHNTEAFF TGTGCCAGTAGTATTCAACACAACACTGAAGCTTTCTTT
TRBJ2-2 . TRBV9 . CASNQQGSGELFF TGTGCCAGCAATCAGCAGGGAAGCGGGGAGCTGTTTTTT
TRBJ2-7 . TRBV3-1/TRBV3-2 few CASSSTTEQYF TGTGCCAGCAGCTCGACTACCGAGCAGTACTTC
TRBJ1-1 . TRBV27 . CASSHRVQNTEAFF TGTGCCAGCAGTCACAGGGTTCAGAACACTGAAGCTTTCTTT
TRBJ2-5 TRBD1 TRBV5-5 . CASSLGLGQQETQYF TGTGCCAGCAGCTTGGGTTTGGGACAGCAAGAGACCCAGTACTTC
TRBJ1-4 . TRBV2 . CAMHRDKEEKLFF TGTGCCATGCACCGGGACAAGGAGGAAAAACTGTTTTTT
TRBJ2-2 . TRBV18 . CASSPQGNTGELFF TGTGCCAGCTCACCCCAGGGGAACACCGGGGAGCTGTTTTTT
TRBJ1-4 TRBD1 TRBV7-9 . CASSLRTGPGEKLFF TGTGCCAGCAGCTTGCGGACAGGGCCCGGCGAAAAACTGTTTTTT
TRBJ2-5 . TRBV28 . CASSLPGIETQYF TGTGCCAGCAGTTTACCAGGGATAGAGACCCAGTACTTC
TRBJ1-5 . TRBV19 . CASSIGQAYSNQPQHF TGTGCCAGTAGTATAGGACAGGCCTATAGCAATCAGCCCCAGCATTTT
TRBJ2-1 . TRBV6-5 . CASSYQGPGGEQFF TGTGCCAGCAGTTATCAGGGCCCCGGGGGTGAGCAGTTCTTC
TRBJ2-3 TRBD2 TRBV9 . CASSVGAGGTDTQYF TGTGCCAGCAGCGTGGGAGCGGGGGGCACAGATACGCAGTATTTT